These T cell receptor beta chains were read from a single sample in a study of OX40 agonist ivuxolimab in advanced cancers. The table came from immunoSEQ multiplex PCR; TCRdb's copy has only in-frame clones and leaves some out. Among 50,000 to 60,000 clones listed, about 86% were seen once. This specimen was CD4+ or CD8+ T cells sorted from blood, taken in a trial of the OX40 agonist ivuxolimab. Receptors originate from an adult with an advanced solid tumor such as melanoma, head and neck, liver or kidney cancer. The CDR3 runs from the conserved cysteine through the conserved F or W. Fields, in order: V gene, CDR3 protein.

>TRBV5-4
CASSSGGDNTGELFF
>TRBV29-1
CSVSEGLGYGYTF
>TRBV19
CASEQGAWGNTIYF
>TRBV19
CASSMYEQGYTF
>TRBV18
CASSPTGAGTDTQYF
>TRBV7-6
CASKPRGQNNSPLHF
>TRBV18
CASSPWGRNTEAFF
>TRBV6-1
CAGRINRDTEAFF
>TRBV6-5
CASSYSISTDTQYF
>TRBV14
CASSPGQTYGYTF
>TRBV5-1
CASSTGQDVNEQFF
>TRBV7-9
CASSSQMVTNEKLFF
>TRBV19
CASRTLAREAFF
>TRBV7-9
CASSSLQALNSPLHF
>TRBV19
CASTPQGIGTPLHF
>TRBV19
CASTPTVAGGSSYNEQFF
>TRBV11-2
CASSFGQNSNQPQHF
>TRBV2
CASIERLLGEKLFF
>TRBV7-8
CASNVLGVGEQYF
>TRBV7-9
CASSLGEANTEAFF
>TRBV6-4
CAIHSIQGRYGTPWIAEAFF
>TRBV18
CASSPPTGTTEAFF
>TRBV5-1
CASSLGTGGTNEKLFF
>TRBV11-2
CASSWAGTGGGSFTGELFF
>TRBV5-1
CASSLSASPGQGGGYTF
>TRBV5-4
CASSSHRTGTGEKLFF
>TRBV11-2
CASSSPGQGIHEQYF
>TRBV7-9
CASRIRSGGLSNTGELFF
>TRBV7-9
CASSKNEDGSPEAFF
>TRBV5-1
CASRPTSGGTDTQYF
>TRBV5-1
CASSLRDSSYEQYF
>TRBV29-1
CSAWIRDEQYF
>TRBV2
CASSEITGLSGYTF
>TRBV10-3
CAIRETGQGVTPLHF
>TRBV27
CASSLGQGWMETQYF
>TRBV6-6
CASIIGWGEMYEQFF
>TRBV6-1
CASRAGTGSEAFF
>TRBV6-1
CASSAIRDGSYEQYF
>TRBV2
CASMEEGEAFF
>TRBV19
CASSTDNSYEQYF
>TRBV9
CASSLGGTGVDEQFF
>TRBV6-1
CASRAPTQATDTQYF